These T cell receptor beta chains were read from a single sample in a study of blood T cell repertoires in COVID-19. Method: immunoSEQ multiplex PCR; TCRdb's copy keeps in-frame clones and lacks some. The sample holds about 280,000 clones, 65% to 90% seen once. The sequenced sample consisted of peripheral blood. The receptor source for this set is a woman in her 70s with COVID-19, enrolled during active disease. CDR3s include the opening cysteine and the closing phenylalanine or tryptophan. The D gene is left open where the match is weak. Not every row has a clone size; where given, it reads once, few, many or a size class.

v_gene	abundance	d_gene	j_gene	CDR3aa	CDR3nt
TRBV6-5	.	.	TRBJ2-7	CASKRGSGSYEQYF	TGTGCCAGCAAAAGGGGGTCGGGCTCCTACGAGCAGTACTTC
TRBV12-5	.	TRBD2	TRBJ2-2	CASGFWYGGANGELFF	TGTGCTAGTGGTTTCTGGTACGGGGGGGCGAACGGGGAGCTGTTTTTT
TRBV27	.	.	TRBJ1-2	CASSLWAGDGYTF	TGTGCCAGCAGTTTATGGGCAGGGGATGGCTACACCTTC
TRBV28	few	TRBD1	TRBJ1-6	CASSRTGVYNSPLHF	TGTGCCAGCAGCAGGACAGGGGTCTATAATTCACCCCTCCACTTT
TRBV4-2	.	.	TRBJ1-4	CASSQDTSEKLFF	TGTGCCAGCAGCCAAGATACGAGTGAAAAACTGTTTTTT
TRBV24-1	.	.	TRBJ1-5	CATSALVAASYQPQHF	TGTGCCACCAGTGCCCTAGTAGCCGCGTCTTATCAGCCCCAGCATTTT
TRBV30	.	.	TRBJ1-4	CAWGYRQGSNEKLFF	TGTGCCTGGGGCTACAGGCAGGGGTCTAATGAAAAACTGTTTTTT
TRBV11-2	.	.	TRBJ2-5	CASSFWQQETQYF	TGTGCCAGCAGCTTTTGGCAACAAGAGACCCAGTACTTC
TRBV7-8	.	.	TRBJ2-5	CASSLDHAAGTQYF	TGTGCCAGCAGCTTAGATCACGCCGCAGGGACCCAGTACTTC
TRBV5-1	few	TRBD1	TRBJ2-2	CASSLRTGEVTGELFF	TGCGCCAGCAGCCTCAGGACAGGGGAGGTCACCGGGGAGCTGTTTTTT
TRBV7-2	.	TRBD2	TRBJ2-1	CASSRFLAGGDNEQFF	TGTGCCAGCAGCCGCTTCCTAGCGGGGGGCGACAATGAGCAGTTCTTC
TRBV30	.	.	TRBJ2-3	CAWSLDTQYF	TGTGCCTGGTCACTGGATACGCAGTATTTT
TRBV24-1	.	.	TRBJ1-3	CATSDSQGPGNTIYF	TGTGCCACCAGTGACTCACAGGGACCTGGAAACACCATATATTTT
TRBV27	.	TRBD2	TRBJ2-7	CASSYGLAYEQYF	TGTGCCAGCAGTTATGGACTAGCCTACGAGCAGTACTTC
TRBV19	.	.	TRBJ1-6	CASSMGQNNSPLHF	TGTGCCAGTAGTATGGGACAAAATAATTCACCCCTCCACTTT
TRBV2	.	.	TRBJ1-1	CASSEVLTGTEAFF	TGTGCCAGCAGTGAAGTCTTGACTGGCACTGAAGCTTTCTTT
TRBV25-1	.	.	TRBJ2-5	CASSESRGSGYQETQYF	TGTGCCAGCAGTGAATCAAGGGGCTCAGGATACCAAGAGACCCAGTACTTC
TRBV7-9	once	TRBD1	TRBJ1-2	CASSLEIFGQGGYGYTF	TGTGCCAGCAGCTTAGAAATTTTCGGACAGGGAGGCTATGGCTACACCTTC
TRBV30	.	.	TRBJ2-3	CAWLRSDTQYF	TGTGCCTGGCTCCGTTCAGATACGCAGTATTTT
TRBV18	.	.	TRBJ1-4	CASSGPANEKLFF	TGTGCCAGCTCAGGGCCGGCTAATGAAAAACTGTTTTTT
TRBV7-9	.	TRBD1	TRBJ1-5	CASSHTPGQGIRGNQPQHF	TGTGCCAGCAGCCATACACCGGGACAGGGGATTCGGGGCAATCAGCCCCAGCATTTT
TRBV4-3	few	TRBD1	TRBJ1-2	CASSQDRTGRGGYTF	TGCGCCAGCAGCCAAGACAGGACAGGGAGGGGTGGCTACACCTTC
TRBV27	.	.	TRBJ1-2	CASSLLGGGYGYTF	TGTGCCAGCAGTTTATTGGGGGGAGGCTATGGCTACACCTTC
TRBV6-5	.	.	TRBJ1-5	CASSTGANQPQHF	TGTGCCAGCTCTACAGGAGCAAATCAGCCCCAGCATTTT